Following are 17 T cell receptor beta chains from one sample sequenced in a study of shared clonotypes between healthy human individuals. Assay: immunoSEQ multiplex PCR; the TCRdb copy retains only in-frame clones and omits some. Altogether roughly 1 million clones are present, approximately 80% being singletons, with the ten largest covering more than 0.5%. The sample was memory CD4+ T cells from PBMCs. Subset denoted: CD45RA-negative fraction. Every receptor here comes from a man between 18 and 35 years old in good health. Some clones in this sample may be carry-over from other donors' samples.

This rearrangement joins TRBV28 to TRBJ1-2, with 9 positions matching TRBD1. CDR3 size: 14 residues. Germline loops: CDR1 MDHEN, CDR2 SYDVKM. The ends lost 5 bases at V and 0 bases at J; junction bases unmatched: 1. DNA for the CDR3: TGTGCCAGCAGTGGGACAGGGACTAACTATGGCTACACCTTC. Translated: CASSGTGTNYGYTF.

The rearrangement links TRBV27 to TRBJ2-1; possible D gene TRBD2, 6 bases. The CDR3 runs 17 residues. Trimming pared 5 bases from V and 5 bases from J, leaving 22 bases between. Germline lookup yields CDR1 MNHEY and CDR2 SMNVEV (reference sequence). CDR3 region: CASSDDSGGAHNNEQFF. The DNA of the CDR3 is TGTGCCAGCAGTGATGACTCAGGCGGGGCCCACAACAATGAGCAGTTCTTC.

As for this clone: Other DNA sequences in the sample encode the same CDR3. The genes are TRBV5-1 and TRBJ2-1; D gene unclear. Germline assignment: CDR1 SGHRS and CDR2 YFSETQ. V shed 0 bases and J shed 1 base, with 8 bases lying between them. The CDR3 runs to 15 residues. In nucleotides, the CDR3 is TGCGCCAGCAGCTTGGGTTTCGGTTCCTACAATGAGCAGTTCTTC. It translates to CASSLGFGSYNEQFF.

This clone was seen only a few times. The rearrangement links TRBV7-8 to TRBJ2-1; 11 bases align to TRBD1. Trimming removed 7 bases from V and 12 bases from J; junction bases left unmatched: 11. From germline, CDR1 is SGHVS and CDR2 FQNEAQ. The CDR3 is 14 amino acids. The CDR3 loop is CASTRTGGSFGQFF. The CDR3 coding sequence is TGTGCCAGCACCCGGACAGGGGGCTCTTTCGGGCAGTTCTTC.

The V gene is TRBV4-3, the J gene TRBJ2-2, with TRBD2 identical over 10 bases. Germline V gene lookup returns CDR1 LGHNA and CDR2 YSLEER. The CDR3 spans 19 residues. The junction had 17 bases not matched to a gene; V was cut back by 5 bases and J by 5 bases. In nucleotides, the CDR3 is TGCGCCAGCAGCTCAGCCCGCCTGGCTAGCGGGAGTAGAACCGGGGAGCTGTTTTTT. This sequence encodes CASSSARLASGSRTGELFF.

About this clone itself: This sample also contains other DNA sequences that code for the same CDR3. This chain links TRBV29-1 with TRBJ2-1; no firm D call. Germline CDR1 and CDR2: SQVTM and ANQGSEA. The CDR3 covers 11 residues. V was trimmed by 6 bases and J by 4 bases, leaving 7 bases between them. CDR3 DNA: TGCAGCGTCGGAGATTACAATGAGCAGTTCTTC. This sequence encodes CSVGDYNEQFF.

DNA for the CDR3: TGTGCCAGCTCACCACGCACAACCTACGAGCAGTACTTC. It yields the protein CASSPRTTYEQYF. This chain uses TRBV18 with TRBJ2-7; D gene ambiguous. CDR1 KGHSH and CDR2 LQKENI come from the germline V gene. This CDR3 spans 13 amino acids. V was clipped by 1 base and J by 2 bases, with 6 bases between them.

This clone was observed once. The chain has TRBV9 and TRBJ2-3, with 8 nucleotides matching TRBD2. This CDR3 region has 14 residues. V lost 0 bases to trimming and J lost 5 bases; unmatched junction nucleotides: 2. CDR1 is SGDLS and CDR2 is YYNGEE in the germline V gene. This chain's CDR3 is CASSVGAGEDTQYF. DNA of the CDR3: TGTGCCAGCAGCGTAGGAGCGGGAGAAGATACGCAGTATTTT. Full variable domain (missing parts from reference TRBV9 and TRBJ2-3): DSGVTQTPKHLITATGQRVTLRCSPRSGDLSVYWYQQSLDQGLQFLIQYYNGEERAKGNILERFSAQQFPDLHSELNLSSLELGDSALYFCASSVGAGEDTQYFGPGTRLTVL.

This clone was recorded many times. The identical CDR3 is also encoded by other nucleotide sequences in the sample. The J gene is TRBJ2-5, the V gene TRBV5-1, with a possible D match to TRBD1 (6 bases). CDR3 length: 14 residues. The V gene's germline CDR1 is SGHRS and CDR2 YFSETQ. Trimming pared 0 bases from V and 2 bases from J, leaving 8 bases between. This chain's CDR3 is CASSLVGQQETQYF. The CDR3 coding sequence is TGCGCCAGCAGCTTGGTCGGACAGCAAGAGACCCAGTACTTC.

Here the CDR3 reads CASSPLQGAAEAFF. CDR3 nucleotides: TGTGCCAGCTCACCACTCCAGGGCGCGGCTGAAGCTTTCTTT. V and J are TRBV18 and TRBJ1-1, with a weak D call TRBD1 (5 bases). This CDR3 region has 14 residues. Trimming pared 1 base from V and 6 bases from J, leaving 12 bases between. The germline gives CDR1 KGHSH, CDR2 LQKENI.

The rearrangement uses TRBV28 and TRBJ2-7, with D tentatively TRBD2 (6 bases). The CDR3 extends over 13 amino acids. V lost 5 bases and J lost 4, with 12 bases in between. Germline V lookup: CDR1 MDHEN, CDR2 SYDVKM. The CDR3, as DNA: TGTGCCAGCAGTCCCGAGGGGAGGTACGAGCAGTACTTC. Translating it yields CASSPEGRYEQYF.

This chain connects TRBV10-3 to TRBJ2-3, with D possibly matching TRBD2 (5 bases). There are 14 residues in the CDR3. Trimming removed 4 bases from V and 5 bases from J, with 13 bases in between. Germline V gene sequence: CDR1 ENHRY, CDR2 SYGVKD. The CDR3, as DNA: TGTGCCATCAGTGCGATCCAAGAGGGAGATACGCAGTATTTT. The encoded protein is CAISAIQEGDTQYF.

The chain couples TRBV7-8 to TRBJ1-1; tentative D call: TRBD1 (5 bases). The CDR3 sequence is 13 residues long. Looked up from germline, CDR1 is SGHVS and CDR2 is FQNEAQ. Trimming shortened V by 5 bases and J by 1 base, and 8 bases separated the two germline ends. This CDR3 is CASSRQRNTEAFF. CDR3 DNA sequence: TGTGCCAGCAGCAGACAGAGGAACACTGAAGCTTTCTTT.

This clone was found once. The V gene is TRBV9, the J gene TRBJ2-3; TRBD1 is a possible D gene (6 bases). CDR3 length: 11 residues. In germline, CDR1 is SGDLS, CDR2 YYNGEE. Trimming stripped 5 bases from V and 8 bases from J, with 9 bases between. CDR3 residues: CASSGGGTQYF. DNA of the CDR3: TGTGCCAGCAGTGGGGGCGGTACGCAGTATTTT.

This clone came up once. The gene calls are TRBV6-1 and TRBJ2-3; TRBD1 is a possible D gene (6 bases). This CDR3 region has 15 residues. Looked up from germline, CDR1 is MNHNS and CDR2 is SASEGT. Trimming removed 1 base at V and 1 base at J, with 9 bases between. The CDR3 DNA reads TGTGCCAGCAGTGAAGGAGGGGGACGCACAGATACGCAGTATTTT. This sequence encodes CASSEGGGRTDTQYF.

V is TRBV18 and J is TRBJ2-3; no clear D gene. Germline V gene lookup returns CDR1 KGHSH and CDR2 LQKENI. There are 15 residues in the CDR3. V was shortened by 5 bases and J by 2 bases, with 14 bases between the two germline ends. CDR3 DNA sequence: TGTGCCAGCTCAGCAAGCCCAGGAGTCACAGATACGCAGTATTTT. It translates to CASSASPGVTDTQYF.

CDR3 sequence reads: CASSLTPISTGELFF. DNA for the CDR3: TGTGCCAGCAGCTTAACCCCTATAAGCACCGGGGAGCTGTTTTTT. The chain uses TRBV7-2 and TRBJ2-2; D is undetermined. The V gene's germline CDR1 is SGHTA and CDR2 FQGNSA. V lost 2 bases and J 4 bases, leaving 11 bases between the germline ends. CDR3 length: 15 amino acids.